This passage covers 2 T cell receptor beta chains from one sample sequenced in a study of T cells in Graves' hyperthyroidism and ophthalmopathy. TCR beta CDR3 region amplification was performed from RNA transcripts. HTBI primers were the set used in a first-round RT-PCR of the TCR CDR3. TCRdb analysed the multiplex PCR reads with MiXCR anew, one entry per CDR3 protein. The data hold about 690,000 distinct CDR3 sequences, with approximately 15% observed a single time. The sample comprised blood. These receptors came from a man aged 50-60 years with Graves' hyperthyroidism.

This clonotype was seen more than once but under ten times. V and J are TRBV29-1 and TRBJ1-2, with D tentatively TRBD1 (6 bases). This CDR3 spans 13 amino acids. The V end lost 6 bases, the J end lost 1 base, and 12 bases lay between the germline ends. The germline gives CDR1 SQVTM, CDR2 ANQGSEA. The CDR3 nucleotides are TGCAGCGTGCCACAGGGTTTTAACTATGGCTACACCTTC. Protein: CSVPQGFNYGYTF.

This chain connects TRBV5-1 to TRBJ2-5; a weak D match, TRBD1 (6 bases). Germline V gives CDR1 SGHRS, CDR2 YFSETQ. This CDR3 spans 14 amino acids. V dropped 4 bases and J dropped 3 bases, with 13 bases sitting between them. CDR3 bases: TGCGCCAGCAGCCTAGCCCGGACAGAAGAGACCCAGTACTTC. It is translated as CASSLARTEETQYF. Using reference TRBV5-1 and TRBJ2-5 for the parts outside the CDR3, the full variable domain is KAGVTQTPRYLIKTRGQQVTLSCSPISGHRSVSWYQQTPGQGLQFLFEYFSETQRNKGNFPGRFSGRQFSNSRSEMNVSTLELGDSALYLCASSLARTEETQYFGPGTRLLVL.